The 3 T cell receptor beta chains reported below all come from one sample, sequenced in a study of T cells after yellow fever vaccination. TCRdb fed the 5' RACE reads into MiXCR, producing one record per CDR3 protein. Altogether 500,000 to 650,000 distinct CDR3 sequences are present, 9% to 15% being singletons, with the ten largest covering about 15%. The sample here was PBMCs, taken on the day of the yellow fever booster vaccination. The receptors stem from a man younger than 40 who received the YFV17D yellow fever vaccine.

The chain employs TRBV12-3 or TRBV12-4 and TRBJ1-5; TRBD1 is a possible D gene (5 bases). V lost 2 bases, J lost 5 bases, and 16 bases lay in between. The CDR3 sequence is 16 residues long. As DNA, the CDR3 is TGTGCCAGCAGTTTAAAGCTTTACAGGACTTATCAGCCCCAGCATTTT. This translates into CASSLKLYRTYQPQHF.

In this sample, this clonotype turned up a few times. A much larger clone lies one base from this, so it may be a read error. CDR3 coding DNA: TGTGCCAGCATCTTAGCGGGCACAGATACGCAGTATTTT. It encodes CASILAGTDTQYF. This rearrangement joins TRBV7-2 to TRBJ2-3, with a weak D call TRBD2 (6 bases). CDR3 length: 13 residues. Germline V gene sequence: CDR1 SGHTA, CDR2 FQGNSA.

Only a few counts were recorded for this clonotype. This rearrangement joins TRBV9 to TRBJ2-7; D ambiguous. The germline gives CDR1 SGDLS, CDR2 YYNGEE. The germline V and J ends were trimmed by 4 bases and 2 bases, with 10 bases remaining between them. This CDR3 comprises 13 residues. In DNA, the CDR3 is TGTGCCAGCAGCCCTTACACCACCTACGAGCAGTACTTC. It encodes CASSPYTTYEQYF.